This TCR beta chain was recovered during a study of blood T cell repertoires in COVID-19. CDR1 and CDR2 (germline): WSHSY, SAAADI. The CDR3 totals 11 residues. V lost 3 bases and J lost 7, with 4 bases in between. Authors' processing steps: Cell counts per sample came from amplifying reference gene primers. Sequencing used immunoSEQ multiplex PCR; TCRdb keeps in-frame clones, though not all of them. The D gene and trimming were derived from the DNA, and the V and J assignments and clone size from that table. The data contain about 300,000 clones, 84% of them singletons. The sequenced sample was peripheral blood. The sequence was obtained from a human donor with COVID-19, enrolled during active disease. The donor label of this sample is uncertain. The chain uses TRBV10-2 and TRBJ2-1, with D hard to call. The CDR3 reads CASSESNEQFF. The CDR3 DNA reads as TGCGCCAGCAGTGAATCGAATGAGCAGTTCTTC.